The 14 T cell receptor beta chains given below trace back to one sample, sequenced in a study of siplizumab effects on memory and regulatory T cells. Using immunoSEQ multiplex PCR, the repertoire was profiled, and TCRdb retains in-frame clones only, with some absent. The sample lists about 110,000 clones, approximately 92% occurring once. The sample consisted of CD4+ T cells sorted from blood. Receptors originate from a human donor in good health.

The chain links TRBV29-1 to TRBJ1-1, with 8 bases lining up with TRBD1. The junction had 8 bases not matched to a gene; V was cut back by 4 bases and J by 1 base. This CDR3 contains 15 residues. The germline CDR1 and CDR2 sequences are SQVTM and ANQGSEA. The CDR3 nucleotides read TGCAGCGTTGCTACAGGGGGTTCGGGGAACACTGAAGCTTTCTTT. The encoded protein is CSVATGGSGNTEAFF.

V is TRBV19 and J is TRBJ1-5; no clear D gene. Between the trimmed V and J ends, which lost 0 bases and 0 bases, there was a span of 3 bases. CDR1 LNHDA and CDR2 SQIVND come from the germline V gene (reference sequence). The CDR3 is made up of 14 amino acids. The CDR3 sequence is CASSIERSNQPQHF. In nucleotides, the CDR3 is TGTGCCAGTAGTATAGAACGTAGCAATCAGCCCCAGCATTTT.

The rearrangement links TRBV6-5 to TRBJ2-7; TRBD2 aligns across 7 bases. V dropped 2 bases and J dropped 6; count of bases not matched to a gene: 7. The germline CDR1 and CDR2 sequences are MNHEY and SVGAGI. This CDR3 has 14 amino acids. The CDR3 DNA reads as TGTGCCAGCAGTTACCTCGCGGGAGCAACCGAGCAGTACTTC. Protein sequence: CASSYLAGATEQYF.

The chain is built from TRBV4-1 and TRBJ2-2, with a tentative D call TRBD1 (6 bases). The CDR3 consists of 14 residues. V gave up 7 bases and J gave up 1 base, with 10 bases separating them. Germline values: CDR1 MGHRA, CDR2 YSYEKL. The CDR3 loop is CASNLQGNTGELFF. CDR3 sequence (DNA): TGCGCCAGCAATTTACAGGGGAACACCGGGGAGCTGTTTTTT.

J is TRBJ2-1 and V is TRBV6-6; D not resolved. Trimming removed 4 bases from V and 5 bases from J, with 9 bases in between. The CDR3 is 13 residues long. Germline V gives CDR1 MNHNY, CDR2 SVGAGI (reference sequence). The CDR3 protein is CASSWARDNEQFF. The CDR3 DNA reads TGTGCCAGCAGTTGGGCGAGAGACAATGAGCAGTTCTTC.

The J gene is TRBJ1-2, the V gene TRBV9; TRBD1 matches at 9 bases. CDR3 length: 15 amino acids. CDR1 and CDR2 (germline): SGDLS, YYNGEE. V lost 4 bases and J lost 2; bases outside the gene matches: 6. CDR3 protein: CASSPRQGVNYGYTF. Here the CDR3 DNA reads TGTGCCAGCAGCCCTCGACAGGGGGTAAACTATGGCTACACCTTC.

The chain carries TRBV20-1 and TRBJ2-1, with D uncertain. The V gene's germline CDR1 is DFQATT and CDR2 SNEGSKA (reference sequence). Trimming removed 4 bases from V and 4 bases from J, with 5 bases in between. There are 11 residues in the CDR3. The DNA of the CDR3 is TGCAGTGCTACATTATACAATGAGCAGTTCTTC. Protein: CSATLYNEQFF.

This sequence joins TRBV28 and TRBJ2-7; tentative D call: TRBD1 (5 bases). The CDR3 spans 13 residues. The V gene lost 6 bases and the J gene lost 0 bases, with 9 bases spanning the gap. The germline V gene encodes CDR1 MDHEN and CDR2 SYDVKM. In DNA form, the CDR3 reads TGTGCCAGCAGCCAGGGTTTCTCCTACGAGCAGTACTTC. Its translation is CASSQGFSYEQYF.

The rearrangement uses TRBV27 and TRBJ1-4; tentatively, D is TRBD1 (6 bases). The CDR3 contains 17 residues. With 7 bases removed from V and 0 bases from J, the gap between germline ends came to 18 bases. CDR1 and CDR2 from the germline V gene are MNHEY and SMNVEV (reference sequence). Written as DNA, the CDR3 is TGTGCCAGCATGACGCGTAGGGGGGGCCCAACTAATGAAAAACTGTTTTTT. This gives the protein CASMTRRGGPTNEKLFF.

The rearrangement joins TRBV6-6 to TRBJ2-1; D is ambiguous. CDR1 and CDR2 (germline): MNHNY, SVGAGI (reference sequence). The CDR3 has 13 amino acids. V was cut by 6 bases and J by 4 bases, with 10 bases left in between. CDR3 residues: CASRRTTYNEQFF. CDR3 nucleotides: TGTGCCAGCAGGAGGACCACGTACAATGAGCAGTTCTTC.

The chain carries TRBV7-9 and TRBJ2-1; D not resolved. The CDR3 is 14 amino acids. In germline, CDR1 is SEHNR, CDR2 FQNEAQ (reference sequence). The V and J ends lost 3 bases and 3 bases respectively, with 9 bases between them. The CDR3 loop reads CASSLAVIYNEQFF. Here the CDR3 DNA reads TGTGCCAGCAGCTTGGCAGTAATCTACAATGAGCAGTTCTTC.

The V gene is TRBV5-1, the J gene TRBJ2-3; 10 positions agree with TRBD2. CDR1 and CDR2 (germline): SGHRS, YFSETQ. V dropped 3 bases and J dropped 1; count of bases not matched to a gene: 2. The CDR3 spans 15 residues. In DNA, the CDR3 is TGCGCCAGCAGCTCAGGACTAGCGGGCACAGATACGCAGTATTTT. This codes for CASSSGLAGTDTQYF.

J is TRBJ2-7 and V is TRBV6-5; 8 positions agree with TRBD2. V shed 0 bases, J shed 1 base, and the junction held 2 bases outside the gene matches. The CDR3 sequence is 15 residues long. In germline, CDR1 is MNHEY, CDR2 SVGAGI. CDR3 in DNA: TGTGCCAGCAGTTACTCGAGCGGGGGATCCTACGAGCAGTACTTC. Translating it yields CASSYSSGGSYEQYF.

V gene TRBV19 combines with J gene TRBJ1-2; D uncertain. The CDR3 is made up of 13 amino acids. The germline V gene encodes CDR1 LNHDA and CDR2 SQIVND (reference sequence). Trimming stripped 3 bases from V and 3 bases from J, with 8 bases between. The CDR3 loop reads CASSIGQDYGYTF. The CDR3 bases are TGTGCCAGTAGTATCGGCCAGGACTATGGCTACACCTTC.